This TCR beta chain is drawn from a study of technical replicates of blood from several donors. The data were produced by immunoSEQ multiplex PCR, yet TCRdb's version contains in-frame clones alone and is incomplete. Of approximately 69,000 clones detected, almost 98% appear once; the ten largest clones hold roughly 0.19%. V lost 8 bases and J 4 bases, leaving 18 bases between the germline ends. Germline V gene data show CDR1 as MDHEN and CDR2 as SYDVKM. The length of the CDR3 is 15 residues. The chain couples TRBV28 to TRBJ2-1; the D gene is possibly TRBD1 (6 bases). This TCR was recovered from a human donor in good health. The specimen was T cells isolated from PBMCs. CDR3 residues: CASSPERQEYNEQFF. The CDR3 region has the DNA TGTGCCAGCTCTCCCGAGCGACAGGAATACAATGAGCAGTTCTTC. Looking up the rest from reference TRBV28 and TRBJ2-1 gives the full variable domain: DVKVTQSSRYLVKRTGEKVFLECVQDMDHENMFWYRQDPGLGLRLIYFSYDVKMKEKGDIPEGYSVSREKKERFSLILESASTNQTSMYLCASSPERQEYNEQFFGPGTRLTVL.